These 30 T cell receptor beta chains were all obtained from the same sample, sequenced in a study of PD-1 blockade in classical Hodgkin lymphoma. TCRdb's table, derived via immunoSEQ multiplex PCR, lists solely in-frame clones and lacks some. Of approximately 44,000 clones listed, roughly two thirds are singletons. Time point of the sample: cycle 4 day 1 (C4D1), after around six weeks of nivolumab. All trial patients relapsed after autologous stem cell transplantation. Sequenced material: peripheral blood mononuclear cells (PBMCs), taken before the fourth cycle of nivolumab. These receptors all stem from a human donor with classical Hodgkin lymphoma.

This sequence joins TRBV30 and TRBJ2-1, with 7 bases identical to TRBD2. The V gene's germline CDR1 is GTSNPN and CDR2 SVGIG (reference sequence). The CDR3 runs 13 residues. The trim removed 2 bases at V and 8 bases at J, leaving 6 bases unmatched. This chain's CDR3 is CAWSLRLADEQFF. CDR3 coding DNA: TGTGCCTGGAGTCTACGGCTAGCGGATGAGCAGTTCTTC.

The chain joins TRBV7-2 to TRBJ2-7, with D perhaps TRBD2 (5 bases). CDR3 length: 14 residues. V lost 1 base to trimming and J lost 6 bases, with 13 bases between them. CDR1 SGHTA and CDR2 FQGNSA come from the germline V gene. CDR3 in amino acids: CASSLGTVVSEQYF. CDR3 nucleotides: TGTGCCAGCAGCTTAGGGACTGTCGTATCCGAGCAGTACTTC.

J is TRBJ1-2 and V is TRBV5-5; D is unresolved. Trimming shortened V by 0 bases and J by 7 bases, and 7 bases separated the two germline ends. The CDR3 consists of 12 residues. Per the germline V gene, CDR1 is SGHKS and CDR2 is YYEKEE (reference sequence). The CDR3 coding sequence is TGTGCCAGCAGCTTGGGGGTTCGTGGCTACACCTTC. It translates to CASSLGVRGYTF. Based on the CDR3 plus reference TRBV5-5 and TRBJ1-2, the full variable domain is DAGVTQSPTHLIKTRGQQVTLRCSPISGHKSVSWYQQVLGQGPQFIFQYYEKEERGRGNFPDRFSARQFPNYSSELNVNALLLGDSALYLCASSLGVRGYTFGSGTRLTVV.

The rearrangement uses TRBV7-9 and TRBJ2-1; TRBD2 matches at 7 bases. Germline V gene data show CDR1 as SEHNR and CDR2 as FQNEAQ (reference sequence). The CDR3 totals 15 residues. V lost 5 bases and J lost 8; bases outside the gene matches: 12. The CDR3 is CASSPGGPVTYEQFF. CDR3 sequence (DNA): TGTGCCAGCAGCCCGGGAGGCCCTGTAACGTATGAGCAGTTCTTC.

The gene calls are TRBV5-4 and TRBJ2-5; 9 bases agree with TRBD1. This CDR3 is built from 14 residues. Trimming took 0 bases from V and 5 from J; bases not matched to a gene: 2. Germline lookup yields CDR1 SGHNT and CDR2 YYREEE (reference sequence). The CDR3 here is CASSLAGTGETQYF. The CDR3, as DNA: TGTGCCAGCAGCTTGGCGGGGACAGGGGAGACCCAGTACTTC.

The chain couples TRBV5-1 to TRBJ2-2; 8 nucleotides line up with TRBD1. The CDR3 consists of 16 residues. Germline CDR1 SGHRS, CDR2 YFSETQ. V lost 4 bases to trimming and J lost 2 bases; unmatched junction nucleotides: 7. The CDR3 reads CASSTDRARNTGELFF. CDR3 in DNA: TGCGCCAGCAGCACGGACAGGGCGAGAAACACCGGGGAGCTGTTTTTT.

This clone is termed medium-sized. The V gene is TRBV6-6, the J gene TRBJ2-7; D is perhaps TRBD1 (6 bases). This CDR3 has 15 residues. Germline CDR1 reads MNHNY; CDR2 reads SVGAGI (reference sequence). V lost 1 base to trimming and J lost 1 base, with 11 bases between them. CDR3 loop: CASSYYRESSYEQYF. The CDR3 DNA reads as TGTGCCAGCAGTTACTACAGGGAGAGTTCCTACGAGCAGTACTTC.

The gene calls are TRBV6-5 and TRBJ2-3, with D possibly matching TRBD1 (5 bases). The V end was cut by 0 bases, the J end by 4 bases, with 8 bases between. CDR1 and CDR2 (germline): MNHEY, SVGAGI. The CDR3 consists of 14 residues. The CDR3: CASSYSWGADTQYF. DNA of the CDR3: TGTGCCAGCAGTTACTCATGGGGCGCAGATACGCAGTATTTT.

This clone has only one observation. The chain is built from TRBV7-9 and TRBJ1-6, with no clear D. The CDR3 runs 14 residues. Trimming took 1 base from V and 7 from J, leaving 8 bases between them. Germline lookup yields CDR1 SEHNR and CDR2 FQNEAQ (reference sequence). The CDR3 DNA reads TGTGCCAGCAGCTTAGGTGGAAAGAATTCACCCCTCCACTTT. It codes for CASSLGGKNSPLHF.

In nucleotides, the CDR3 is TGTGCCAGCAGCTTTGGGACAGGGTCTAACTATGGCTACACCTTC. It yields the protein CASSFGTGSNYGYTF. This chain links TRBV9 with TRBJ1-2; 9 nucleotides line up with TRBD1. Trimming cost V 4 bases and J 0 bases; bases outside gene matches: 4. CDR1 SGDLS and CDR2 YYNGEE come from the germline V gene. CDR3 length: 15 amino acids. Together with reference TRBV9 and TRBJ1-2, the CDR3 gives the full variable domain: DSGVTQTPKHLITATGQRVTLRCSPRSGDLSVYWYQQSLDQGLQFLIQYYNGEERAKGNILERFSAQQFPDLHSELNLSSLELGDSALYFCASSFGTGSNYGYTFGSGTRLTVV.

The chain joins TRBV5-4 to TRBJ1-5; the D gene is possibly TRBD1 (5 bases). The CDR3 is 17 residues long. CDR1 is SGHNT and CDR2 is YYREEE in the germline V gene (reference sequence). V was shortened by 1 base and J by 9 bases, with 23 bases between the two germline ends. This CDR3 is CASSLPAGRRSGWPQHF. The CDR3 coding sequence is TGTGCCAGCAGCTTGCCAGCAGGGAGGAGGTCAGGGTGGCCCCAGCATTTT.

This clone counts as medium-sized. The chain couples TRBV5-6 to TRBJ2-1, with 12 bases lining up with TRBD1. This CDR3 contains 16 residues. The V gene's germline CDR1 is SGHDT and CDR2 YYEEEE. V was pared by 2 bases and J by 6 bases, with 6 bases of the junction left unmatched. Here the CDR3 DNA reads TGTGCCAGCAGCTTAGGGACAGGGGGCGTAGGCAATGAGCAGTTCTTC. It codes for CASSLGTGGVGNEQFF.

The CDR3 sequence: CASSYKPGQGVNEQFF. As DNA, the CDR3 is TGTGCCAGCAGTTACAAACCGGGACAGGGGGTCAATGAGCAGTTCTTC. V gene TRBV6-5 combines with J gene TRBJ2-1; 11 bases agree with TRBD1. V lost 2 bases and J lost 6; bases outside the gene matches: 6. Looked up from germline, CDR1 is MNHEY and CDR2 is SVGAGI. CDR3 length equals 16 residues.

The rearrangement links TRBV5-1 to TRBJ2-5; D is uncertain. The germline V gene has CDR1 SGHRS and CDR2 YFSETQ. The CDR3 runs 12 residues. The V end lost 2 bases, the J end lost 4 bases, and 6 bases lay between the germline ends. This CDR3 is CASSFPGETQYF. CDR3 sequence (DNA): TGCGCCAGCAGCTTCCCGGGAGAGACCCAGTACTTC.

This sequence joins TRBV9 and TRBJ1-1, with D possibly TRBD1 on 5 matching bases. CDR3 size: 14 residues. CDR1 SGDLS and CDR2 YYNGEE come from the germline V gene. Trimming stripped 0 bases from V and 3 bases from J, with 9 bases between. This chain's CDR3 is CASSVAMGDTEAFF. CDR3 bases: TGTGCCAGCAGCGTAGCTATGGGGGACACTGAAGCTTTCTTT.

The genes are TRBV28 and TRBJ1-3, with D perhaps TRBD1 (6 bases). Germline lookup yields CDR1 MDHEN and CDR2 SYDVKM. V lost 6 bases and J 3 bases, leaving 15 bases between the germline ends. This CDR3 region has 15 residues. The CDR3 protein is CASSSPGEYGNTIYF. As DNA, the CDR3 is TGTGCCAGCAGCTCCCCAGGGGAGTATGGAAACACCATATATTTT. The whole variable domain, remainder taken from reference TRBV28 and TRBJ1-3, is DVKVTQSSRYLVKRTGEKVFLECVQDMDHENMFWYRQDPGLGLRLIYFSYDVKMKEKGDIPEGYSVSREKKERFSLILESASTNQTSMYLCASSSPGEYGNTIYFGEGSWLTVV.

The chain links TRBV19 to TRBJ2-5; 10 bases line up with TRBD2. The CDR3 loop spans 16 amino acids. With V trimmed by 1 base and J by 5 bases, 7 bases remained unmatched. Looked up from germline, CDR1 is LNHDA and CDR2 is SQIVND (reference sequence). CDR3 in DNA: TGTGCCAGTAGTATAGGGCTAGCGGGGGCCCGGGAGACCCAGTACTTC. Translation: CASSIGLAGARETQYF. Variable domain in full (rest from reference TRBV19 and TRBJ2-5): DGGITQSPKYLFRKEGQNVTLSCEQNLNHDAMYWYRQDPGQGLRLIYYSQIVNDFQKGDIAEGYSVSREKKESFPLTVTSAQKNPTAFYLCASSIGLAGARETQYFGPGTRLLVL.

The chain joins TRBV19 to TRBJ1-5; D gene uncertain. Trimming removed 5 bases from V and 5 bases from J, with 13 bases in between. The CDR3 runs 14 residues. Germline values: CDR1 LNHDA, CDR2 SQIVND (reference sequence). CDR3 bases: TGTGCCAGTAGTCCCTGGACGGAGGATCAGCCCCAGCATTTT. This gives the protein CASSPWTEDQPQHF.

DNA of the CDR3: TGTGCCAGCTCACCCCTCCCGACAGGGCTGGGAAACACCATATATTTT. It translates to CASSPLPTGLGNTIYF. This chain links TRBV18 with TRBJ1-3, with 7 positions matching TRBD1. The V gene end was trimmed by 3 bases and the J gene end by 4 bases; junction bases not matched to a gene: 9. CDR3 length: 16 amino acids. Looked up from germline, CDR1 is KGHSH and CDR2 is LQKENI.

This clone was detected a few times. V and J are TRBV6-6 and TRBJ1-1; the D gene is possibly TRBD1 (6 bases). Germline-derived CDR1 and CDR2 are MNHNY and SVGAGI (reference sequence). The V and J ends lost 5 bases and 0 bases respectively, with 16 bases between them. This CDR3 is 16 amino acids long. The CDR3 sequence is CASSQFRGPMNTEAFF. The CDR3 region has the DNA TGTGCCAGCAGTCAGTTCAGGGGACCTATGAACACTGAAGCTTTCTTT.

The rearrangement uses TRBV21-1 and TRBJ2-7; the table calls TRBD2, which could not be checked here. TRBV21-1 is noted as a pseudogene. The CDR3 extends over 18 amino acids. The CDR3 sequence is CASSKGPSGRAGVNEQYF. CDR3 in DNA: TGTGCCAGCAGCAAAGGGCCTAGCGGGAGGGCCGGAGTAAACGAGCAGTACTTC.

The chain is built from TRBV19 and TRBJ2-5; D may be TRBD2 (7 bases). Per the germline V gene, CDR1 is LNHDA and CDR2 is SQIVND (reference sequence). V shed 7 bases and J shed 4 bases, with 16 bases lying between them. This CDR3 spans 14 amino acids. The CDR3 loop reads CASNLGGGRETQYF. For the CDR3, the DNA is TGTGCCAGTAATCTAGGCGGGGGCCGAGAGACCCAGTACTTC.

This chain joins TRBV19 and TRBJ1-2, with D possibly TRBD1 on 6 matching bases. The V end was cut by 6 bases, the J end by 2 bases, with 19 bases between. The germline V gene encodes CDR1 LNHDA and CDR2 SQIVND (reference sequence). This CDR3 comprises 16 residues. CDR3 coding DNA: TGTGCCAGTAGCCCAACAGGGATCCGAGGAAACTATGGCTACACCTTC. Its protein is CASSPTGIRGNYGYTF.

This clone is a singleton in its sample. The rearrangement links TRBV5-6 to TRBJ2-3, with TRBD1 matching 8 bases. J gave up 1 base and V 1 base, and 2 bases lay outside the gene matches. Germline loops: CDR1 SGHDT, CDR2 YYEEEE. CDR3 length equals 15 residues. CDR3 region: CASSLPGQGTDTQYF. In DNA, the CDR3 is TGTGCCAGCAGCTTGCCGGGACAGGGCACAGATACGCAGTATTTT.

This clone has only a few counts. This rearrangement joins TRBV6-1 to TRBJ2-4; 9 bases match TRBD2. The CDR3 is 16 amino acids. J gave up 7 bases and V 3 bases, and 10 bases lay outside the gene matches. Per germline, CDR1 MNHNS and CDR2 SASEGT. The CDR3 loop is CASSETSGTQPNIQYF. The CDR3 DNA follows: TGTGCCAGCAGTGAGACTAGCGGAACCCAACCGAACATTCAGTACTTC.

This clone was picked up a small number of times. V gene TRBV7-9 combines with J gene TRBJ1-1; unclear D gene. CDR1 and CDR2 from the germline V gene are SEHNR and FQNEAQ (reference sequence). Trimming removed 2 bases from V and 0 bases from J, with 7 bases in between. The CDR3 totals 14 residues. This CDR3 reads CASSLSVMNTEAFF. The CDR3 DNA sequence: TGTGCCAGCAGCTTATCTGTCATGAACACTGAAGCTTTCTTT.

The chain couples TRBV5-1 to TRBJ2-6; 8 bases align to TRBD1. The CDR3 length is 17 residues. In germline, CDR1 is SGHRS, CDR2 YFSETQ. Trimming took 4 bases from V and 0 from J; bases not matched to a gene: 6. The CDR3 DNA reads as TGCGCCAGCAGCGGGGGAGGACAGGGCTCTGGGGCCAACGTCCTGACTTTC. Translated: CASSGGGQGSGANVLTF.

CDR3 DNA sequence: TGTGCTAGTGGTTTGGCTTCGGGGGGCACCATATATTTT. Its translation: CASGLASGGTIYF. The chain employs TRBV12-5 and TRBJ1-3, with a possible D match to TRBD1 (5 bases). This CDR3 region has 13 residues. Germline V gives CDR1 LGHNT, CDR2 FRNRAP. Trimming cost V 1 base and J 9 bases, with 10 bases left between them. Looking up the rest from reference TRBV12-5 and TRBJ1-3 gives the full variable domain: DARVTQTPRHKVTEMGQEVTMRCQPILGHNTVFWYRQTMMQGLELLAYFRNRAPLDDSGMPKDRFSAEMPDATLATLKIQPSEPRDSAVYFCASGLASGGTIYFGEGSWLTVV.

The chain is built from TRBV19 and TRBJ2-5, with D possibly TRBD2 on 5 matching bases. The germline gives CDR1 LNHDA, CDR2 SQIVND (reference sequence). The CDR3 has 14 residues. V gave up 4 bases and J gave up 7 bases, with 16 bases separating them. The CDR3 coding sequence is TGTGCCAGTAGTAATTCGGGGATAGGCTGGACCCAGTACTTC. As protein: CASSNSGIGWTQYF.

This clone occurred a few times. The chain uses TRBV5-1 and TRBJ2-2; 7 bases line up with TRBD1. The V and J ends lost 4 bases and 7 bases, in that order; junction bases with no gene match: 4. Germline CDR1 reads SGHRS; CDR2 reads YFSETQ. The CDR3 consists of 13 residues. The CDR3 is CASSTQGRGELFF. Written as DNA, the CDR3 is TGCGCCAGCAGCACACAGGGGCGCGGGGAGCTGTTTTTT.